Shown below are 23 T cell receptor beta chains from a single sample sequenced in a study of STAT5B mutations in CD4+ large granular lymphocyte leukemia. Here immunoSEQ multiplex PCR was the method, and the copy in TCRdb shows in-frame clones only, minus some. The top ten clones hold roughly 0.43% of a sample with 25,000 to 35,000 clones, about 89% of them seen once. Sequenced sample: CD4+ T cells from blood buffy coats. Every receptor here comes from a human donor in good health.

The chain joins TRBV7-9 to TRBJ1-2, with D possibly being TRBD1 (5 bases). CDR3 length: 16 amino acids. Trimming shortened V by 5 bases and J by 1 base, and 17 bases separated the two germline ends. The V gene's germline CDR1 is SEHNR and CDR2 FQNEAQ (reference sequence). The DNA of the CDR3 is TGTGCCAGCAGCGTACGGGGAGGGGTAGATAACTATGGCTACACCTTC. Translating gives CASSVRGGVDNYGYTF.

The rearrangement links TRBV10-2 to TRBJ2-2; 7 positions agree with TRBD1. The trim removed 7 bases at V and 4 bases at J, leaving 3 bases unmatched. There are 13 residues in the CDR3. Germline CDR1 WSHSY, CDR2 SAAADI. DNA for the CDR3: TGCGCCAGCAAATGGACAGGCACCGGGGAGCTGTTTTTT. It yields the protein CASKWTGTGELFF.

V and J are TRBV19 and TRBJ1-6; 7 bases line up with TRBD1. Germline V CDR1 and CDR2: LNHDA, SQIVND (reference sequence). V lost 5 bases to trimming and J lost 6 bases; unmatched junction nucleotides: 7. This CDR3 is built from 15 residues. The CDR3 DNA reads as TGTGCCAGTAGTCCGGGACAGTCGGGTAATTCACCCCTCCACTTT. This encodes CASSPGQSGNSPLHF.

The chain couples TRBV11-2 to TRBJ2-7; the match to TRBD1 covers 10 bases. Germline V gene data show CDR1 as SGHAT and CDR2 as FQNNGV. Trimming cost V 4 bases and J 3 bases; bases outside gene matches: 12. The CDR3 runs to 17 residues. The CDR3 DNA is TGTGCCAGCAGCTCAAACGTGGACGGACAGGGGGGCTACGAGCAGTACTTC. Translating gives CASSSNVDGQGGYEQYF.

This chain uses TRBV7-9 with TRBJ2-7; 10 nucleotides align to TRBD2. The CDR3 is 15 residues long. The trim removed 1 base at V and 7 bases at J, leaving 7 bases unmatched. CDR1 and CDR2 from the germline V gene are SEHNR and FQNEAQ (reference sequence). This chain's CDR3 is CASSLVPAGGNEQYF. DNA of the CDR3: TGTGCCAGCAGCTTAGTTCCAGCGGGAGGGAATGAGCAGTACTTC.

The chain couples TRBV6-1 to TRBJ1-5; D possibly corresponds to TRBD1 (5 bases). This CDR3 has 14 amino acids. Per germline, CDR1 MNHNS and CDR2 SASEGT. Trimming pared 6 bases from V and 1 base from J, leaving 10 bases between. DNA of the CDR3: TGTGCCAGCAGCGGAGGGGACAGCAATCAGCCCCAGCATTTT. Protein product: CASSGGDSNQPQHF.

The CDR3 is CASSLLSETQYF. In DNA, the CDR3 is TGTGCCAGCAGCCTTTTGTCAGAGACCCAGTACTTC. The V call is TRBV28, the J call TRBJ2-5; D not resolved. Deletions cut 6 bases from V and 4 bases from J, with 9 bases between. The germline CDR1 and CDR2 sequences are MDHEN and SYDVKM. CDR3 length: 12 amino acids.

The chain has TRBV27 and TRBJ1-5; 11 bases map to TRBD1. V lost 6 bases to trimming and J lost 5 bases; unmatched junction nucleotides: 3. Germline loops: CDR1 MNHEY, CDR2 SMNVEV (reference sequence). The CDR3 spans 14 residues. The CDR3 reads CASRRTGGDQPQHF. The CDR3 bases are TGTGCCAGCAGGAGGACAGGGGGCGATCAGCCCCAGCATTTT.

The rearrangement uses TRBV6-5 and TRBJ2-3; TRBD1 matches 7 bases. The CDR3 totals 15 residues. Per germline, CDR1 MNHEY and CDR2 SVGAGI. V dropped 5 bases and J dropped 1; count of bases not matched to a gene: 6. The CDR3 region has the DNA TGTGCCAGCAGTCCAGACAGGGTAGGCACAGATACGCAGTATTTT. Its translation: CASSPDRVGTDTQYF.

The chain carries TRBV6-5 and TRBJ1-1, with D possibly TRBD1 on 6 matching bases. This CDR3 has 15 amino acids. The ends were cut back, 4 bases at V and 0 bases at J, with 12 bases in the middle. Looked up from germline, CDR1 is MNHEY and CDR2 is SVGAGI. This CDR3 is CASSWGDILNTEAFF. The CDR3 nucleotides are TGTGCCAGCAGTTGGGGGGACATCTTGAACACTGAAGCTTTCTTT.

This chain joins TRBV28 and TRBJ1-3, with D possibly TRBD1 on 6 matching bases. Germline V gene sequence: CDR1 MDHEN, CDR2 SYDVKM. The CDR3 is 14 amino acids. Trimming stripped 3 bases from V and 0 bases from J, with 6 bases between. The CDR3 reads CASSLGASGNTIYF. The CDR3 nucleotides read TGTGCCAGCAGTTTGGGGGCCTCTGGAAACACCATATATTTT.

The V gene is TRBV5-6, the J gene TRBJ1-5; D is unclear. CDR1 SGHDT and CDR2 YYEEEE come from the germline V gene. Trimming left V 0 bases short and J 5 bases short, with 9 bases between. This CDR3 has 14 amino acids. This CDR3 is CASSLAGGYQPQHF. CDR3 bases: TGTGCCAGCAGCTTGGCCGGAGGTTATCAGCCCCAGCATTTT.

This sequence joins TRBV28 and TRBJ2-7; perhaps TRBD1 as D (5 bases). Germline V gives CDR1 MDHEN, CDR2 SYDVKM. This CDR3 has 13 residues. V lost 3 bases to trimming and J lost 3 bases, with 9 bases between them. CDR3 region: CASSFSDSYEQYF. CDR3 coding DNA: TGTGCCAGCAGTTTCTCCGACAGCTACGAGCAGTACTTC.

The V gene is TRBV11-3, the J gene TRBJ2-1, with 8 bases fitting TRBD2. Per germline, CDR1 SGHNT and CDR2 YENEEA. The J segment lost 6 bases and the V segment lost 1 base, leaving 11 bases of the junction unmatched. CDR3 size: 17 residues. CDR3 DNA: TGTGCCAGCAGCTTAGTAGGTGGACTAGCACCAATCAATGAGCAGTTCTTC. It translates to CASSLVGGLAPINEQFF.

This clone appeared once. The chain employs TRBV18 and TRBJ1-3, with D uncertain. Germline CDR1 KGHSH, CDR2 LQKENI. The CDR3 has 15 residues. The V gene lost 0 bases and the J gene lost 0 bases, with 6 bases spanning the gap. This CDR3 is CASSPPGFSGNTIYF. The CDR3 DNA follows: TGTGCCAGCTCACCACCGGGATTCTCTGGAAACACCATATATTTT.

The V and J genes are TRBV7-2 and TRBJ2-1; D unresolved. The CDR3 loop spans 14 amino acids. Deletions cut 2 bases from V and 10 bases from J, with 15 bases between. Germline CDR1 is SGHTA and CDR2 is FQGNSA. DNA of the CDR3: TGTGCCAGCAGCTTAAAAGTCGCAGGTAGCGAGCAGTTCTTC. The encoded protein is CASSLKVAGSEQFF.

This chain connects TRBV4-1 to TRBJ2-1; D is unclear. V lost 4 bases and J lost 2, with 15 bases in between. The CDR3 extends over 16 amino acids. In germline, CDR1 is MGHRA, CDR2 YSYEKL. CDR3 sequence reads: CASSRTWAETYNEQFF. The CDR3, as DNA: TGCGCCAGCAGCCGAACTTGGGCGGAAACCTACAATGAGCAGTTCTTC.

The J gene is TRBJ2-7, the V gene TRBV9, with 15 nucleotides matching TRBD2. This CDR3 spans 17 amino acids. Germline trimming cut 4 bases from V and 4 bases from J; bases unmatched to any gene: 9. Germline V gene sequence: CDR1 SGDLS, CDR2 YYNGEE. The DNA of the CDR3 is TGTGCCAGCAGCCCCGGGACTAGCGGGAGGATAGGTTACGAGCAGTACTTC. As protein: CASSPGTSGRIGYEQYF.

This sequence joins TRBV5-6 and TRBJ2-5; tentatively, D is TRBD1 or TRBD2 (5 bases each). Germline-derived CDR1 and CDR2 are SGHDT and YYEEEE. The CDR3 consists of 15 residues. Between the trimmed V and J ends, which lost 0 bases and 5 bases, there was a span of 14 bases. CDR3 region: CASSLVGTQEETQYF. The CDR3 DNA follows: TGTGCCAGCAGCTTGGTGGGGACCCAGGAGGAGACCCAGTACTTC. Full variable domain (outside the CDR3, taken from reference TRBV5-6 and TRBJ2-5): DAGVTQSPTHLIKTRGQQVTLRCSPKSGHDTVSWYQQALGQGPQFIFQYYEEEERQRGNFPDRFSGHQFPNYSSELNVNALLLGDSALYLCASSLVGTQEETQYFGPGTRLLVL.

There are a few counts of this clone. CDR3 coding DNA: TGCGCCAGCCTGAGCAGGGACAGGGGCACCGGGGAGCTGTTTTTT. It encodes CASLSRDRGTGELFF. The chain couples TRBV10-2 to TRBJ2-2; the match to TRBD1 covers 10 bases. Germline CDR1 reads WSHSY; CDR2 reads SAAADI. The CDR3 totals 15 residues. The trim removed 8 bases at V and 4 bases at J, leaving 7 bases unmatched.

This chain connects TRBV27 to TRBJ2-1; TRBD1 matches at 7 bases. With V trimmed by 7 bases and J by 4 bases, 7 bases remained unmatched. CDR3 size: 14 residues. Germline CDR1 MNHEY, CDR2 SMNVEV (reference sequence). The CDR3 here is CASTRQGAYNEQFF. The CDR3 coding sequence is TGTGCCAGCACCAGACAGGGAGCGTACAATGAGCAGTTCTTC.

This chain links TRBV19 with TRBJ2-1, with D possibly called TRBD1 or TRBD2 (5 bases each). The V end was cut by 10 bases, the J end by 5 bases, with 15 bases between. Germline V gene data show CDR1 as LNHDA and CDR2 as SQIVND (reference sequence). The length of the CDR3 is 13 residues. The CDR3 sequence: CATSGLQHNEQFF. CDR3 in DNA: TGTGCCACCTCGGGGCTACAGCACAATGAGCAGTTCTTC.

This clone was observed a single time. The CDR3 is CASSLPMTSGRARNEQFF. The DNA for the CDR3 is TGTGCCAGCAGCTTACCGATGACTAGCGGGAGGGCCCGCAATGAGCAGTTCTTC. The V call is TRBV7-8, the J call TRBJ2-1, with TRBD2 identical over 14 bases. The CDR3 is made up of 18 amino acids. V shed 2 bases and J 6 bases; nucleotides not matched to a gene: 9. The V gene's germline CDR1 is SGHVS and CDR2 FQNEAQ.